This T cell receptor beta chain was obtained from a study of shared clonotypes between healthy human individuals. The assay was immunoSEQ multiplex PCR, and TCRdb's table has in-frame clones only and misses some. Among millions of clones listed, roughly 96% were seen once. On this clone itself: Different DNA sequences within this sample yield the same CDR3.

Investigators divided CD4+ cells into CD45RA+ naive and CD45RA-negative memory subsets. The germline gives CDR1 SGHTA, CDR2 FQGNSA. This CDR3 region has 16 residues. The V gene lost 2 bases and the J gene lost 0 bases, with 8 bases spanning the gap. The clonotype originates from a young man in good health. The specimen sequenced was naive CD4+ T cells sorted from blood. Subset indicated: CD45RA+ positively selected. The chain couples TRBV7-2 to TRBJ2-6; possible D gene TRBD1, 6 bases. For the CDR3, the DNA is TGTGCCAGCAGCTTAAGGACAGCCTCTGGGGCCAACGTCCTGACTTTC. Protein: CASSLRTASGANVLTF.